These 7 T cell receptor beta chains were sequenced from one sample in a study of spatial heterogeneity in lung cancer. The time point here: sample taken at primary tumor resection. Whole RNA, which was extracted from tumor, nontumor lung tissue or frozen PBMC, was sequenced without any cell sorting. MiXCR, applied by TCRdb to the 5' RACE reads, yields one record per CDR3 protein. This sample carries just over 4,000 distinct CDR3 sequences, approximately 15% of them seen once, and the ten largest clones take around 71%. Sequences were derived from PBMCs, sampled at surgery. These receptor sequences come from a male donor with early-stage non-small cell lung cancer.

The table lists this clonotype with many counts. The rearrangement uses TRBV30 and TRBJ2-7; D call uncertain. This CDR3 is built from 11 residues. V lost 2 bases and J lost 2, with 4 bases in between. CDR1 and CDR2 (germline): GTSNPN, SVGIG (reference sequence). The CDR3 loop reads CAWSTAYEQYF. For the CDR3, the DNA is TGTGCCTGGAGTACAGCCTACGAGCAGTACTTC.

This clonotype was counted at least ten times. At one end, the junction sequence differs from germline, possibly due to a read error. The chain joins TRBV7-8 to TRBJ2-2; the match to TRBD1 covers 10 bases. CDR1 and CDR2 from the germline V gene are SGHVS and FQNEAQ. This CDR3 has 15 residues. This chain's CDR3 is CASSRQGASTGELFF. CDR3 nucleotides: TGTGCCAGCAGCAGACAGGGGGCGAGCACCGGGGAGCTTTTTTTT.

The CDR3 region is CASSNPGLGVFEQFF. The CDR3 DNA reads TGTGCCAGCAGTAACCCCGGTCTCGGGGTATTTGAGCAGTTCTTC. V gene TRBV6-5 combines with J gene TRBJ2-1; a weak D match, TRBD2 (5 bases). Germline CDR1 MNHEY, CDR2 SVGAGI. This CDR3 has 15 residues. V was shortened by 5 bases and J by 9 bases, with 20 bases between the two germline ends.

There are many counts of this clonotype. The chain has TRBV20-1 and TRBJ2-7, with D uncertain. This CDR3 is built from 12 residues. Per germline, CDR1 DFQATT and CDR2 SNEGSKA (reference sequence). The CDR3 DNA follows: TGCAGCGCTCCGGACGGCGCCCACGAGCAGTACTTC. Protein product: CSAPDGAHEQYF.

In its sample, this clonotype ranks as medium-sized. The rearrangement uses TRBV29-1 and TRBJ2-7, with 8 bases matching TRBD2. The CDR3 is 14 residues long. Germline V gene lookup returns CDR1 SQVTM and CDR2 ANQGSEA. The trim removed 7 bases at V and 4 bases at J, leaving 12 bases unmatched. CDR3 amino acids: CSADSGRAPYEQYF. CDR3 nucleotides: TGCAGCGCCGACTCCGGGAGGGCCCCTTACGAGCAGTACTTC.

A few counts support this clonotype. The CDR3 DNA is TGTGCCAGCAGCCAAGATGGGACCGCTGAAGCTTTCTTT. This encodes CASSQDGTAEAFF. The chain joins TRBV3-1 to TRBJ1-1; weak D call: TRBD1 (5 bases). The CDR3 sequence is 13 residues long. V was shortened by 0 bases and J by 6 bases, with 8 bases between the two germline ends. Germline V lookup: CDR1 LGHDT, CDR2 YNNKEL (reference sequence).

The rearrangement links TRBV6-1 to TRBJ2-5; TRBD1 agrees at 8 bases. The CDR3 loop spans 12 amino acids. The V segment lost 9 bases and the J segment 7 bases; nucleotides outside the gene matches: 7. Germline V gene sequence: CDR1 MNHNS, CDR2 SASEGT. The CDR3: CASIRGRGTQYF. CDR3 coding DNA: TGTGCCAGTATCAGGGGGCGCGGGACCCAGTACTTC.